One and the same sample provided the 30 T cell receptor beta chains below, sequenced in a study of T cell responses to AZD1222 COVID-19 vaccine. Method: immunoSEQ multiplex PCR; TCRdb's copy keeps in-frame clones and lacks some. The sample holds more than 95,000 clones, 89% seen once. The source was peripheral blood, collected on day 0 of AZD1222 vaccination. These receptors were collected from an adult in good health.

The V gene is TRBV19, the J gene TRBJ1-5, with D unresolved. Germline-derived CDR1 and CDR2 are LNHDA and SQIVND (reference sequence). This CDR3 has 13 amino acids. The ends were cut back, 6 bases at V and 2 bases at J, with 8 bases in the middle. The CDR3 here is CASRGLGNQPQHF. In nucleotides, the CDR3 is TGTGCCAGTAGAGGGTTGGGCAATCAGCCCCAGCATTTT.

The V gene is TRBV3-1 (or the pseudogene TRBV3-2), the J gene TRBJ2-3; the D call may be TRBD1 or TRBD2 (5 bases each). V lost 0 bases and J 0 bases, leaving 7 bases between the germline ends. This CDR3 region has 15 residues. The germline V gene encodes CDR1 LGHDT and CDR2 YNNKEL (reference sequence). CDR3 residues: CASSQDGTSTDTQYF. CDR3 nucleotides: TGTGCCAGCAGCCAAGACGGGACCAGCACAGATACGCAGTATTTT.

The chain recombines TRBV15 with TRBJ2-7; the D gene could be TRBD1 or TRBD2 (6 bases each). Between the trimmed V and J ends, which lost 1 base and 4 bases, there was a span of 11 bases. The CDR3 length is 14 residues. Germline loops: CDR1 LNHNV, CDR2 YYDKDF (reference sequence). The CDR3 DNA reads as TGTGCCACCAGCAGAGTCAGGGGAGGATACGAGCAGTACTTC. Protein: CATSRVRGGYEQYF.

This clone was recorded once. The J gene is TRBJ1-1, the V gene TRBV9; 8 bases match TRBD1. CDR3 size: 15 residues. Germline values: CDR1 SGDLS, CDR2 YYNGEE. J lost 4 bases, V lost 0 bases, and 5 bases had no gene match. CDR3 sequence reads: CASSVGTGLATEAFF. The CDR3 DNA follows: TGTGCCAGCAGCGTAGGGACAGGGTTGGCCACTGAAGCTTTCTTT. The complete variable domain, with remaining parts taken from reference TRBV9 and TRBJ1-1, reads DSGVTQTPKHLITATGQRVTLRCSPRSGDLSVYWYQQSLDQGLQFLIQYYNGEERAKGNILERFSAQQFPDLHSELNLSSLELGDSALYFCASSVGTGLATEAFFGQGTRLTVV.

DNA for the CDR3: TGTGCCAGCAATACCGGGACAGGGAATTCACCCCTCCACTTT. Amino acid sequence: CASNTGTGNSPLHF. V and J are TRBV2 and TRBJ1-6, with TRBD1 identical over 9 bases. CDR1 and CDR2 (germline): SNHLY, FYNNEI. The CDR3 sequence is 14 residues long. J was trimmed by 7 bases and V by 7 bases; bases with no gene match: 5.

The gene calls are TRBV12-5 and TRBJ2-1; D gene uncertain. Germline-derived CDR1 and CDR2 are LGHNT and FRNRAP. V lost 3 bases and J 16 bases, leaving 16 bases between the germline ends. The CDR3 consists of 12 residues. CDR3 nucleotides: TGTGCTAGTGGTTTTGCCCAGAGAGCATATTTCTTC. Protein sequence: CASGFAQRAYFF. The variable domain in full, completed from reference TRBV12-5 and TRBJ2-1, reads DARVTQTPRHKVTEMGQEVTMRCQPILGHNTVFWYRQTMMQGLELLAYFRNRAPLDDSGMPKDRFSAEMPDATLATLKIQPSEPRDSAVYFCASGFAQRAYFFGPGTRLTVL.

This clone appeared once. The chain is built from TRBV6-5 and TRBJ2-7, with a weak D call TRBD1 (5 bases). Germline V gives CDR1 MNHEY, CDR2 SVGAGI. This CDR3 spans 15 amino acids. V lost 10 bases and J 0 bases, leaving 19 bases between the germline ends. The CDR3 DNA follows: TGTGCCATCTACTATGGGCAGGGCATCTCCTACGAGCAGTACTTC. Translation gives CAIYYGQGISYEQYF.

This sequence joins TRBV5-1 and TRBJ1-2; D is possibly TRBD1 (5 bases). This CDR3 region has 16 residues. Trimming cost V 0 bases and J 2 bases, with 14 bases left between them. CDR1 is SGHRS, CDR2 YFSETQ, per germline. The CDR3 region is CASSLALTRDNYGYTF. The CDR3 DNA reads as TGCGCCAGCAGCTTGGCCCTGACCAGGGACAACTATGGCTACACCTTC.

In its sample, this clone was seen once. The J gene is TRBJ1-1, the V gene TRBV11-2; the D is unclear. This CDR3 comprises 14 residues. Germline V CDR1 and CDR2: SGHAT, FQNNGV. Trimming removed 1 base from V and 1 base from J, with 7 bases in between. CDR3: CASSLVLRNTEAFF. CDR3 nucleotides: TGTGCCAGCAGCTTAGTACTCCGGAACACTGAAGCTTTCTTT. Supplemented by reference TRBV11-2 and TRBJ1-1, the full variable domain reads EAGVAQSPRYKIIEKRQSVAFWCNPISGHATLYWYQQILGQGPKLLIQFQNNGVVDDSQLPKDRFSAERLKGVDSTLKIQPAKLEDSAVYLCASSLVLRNTEAFFGQGTRLTVV.

The chain links TRBV19 to TRBJ1-5; unclear D gene. V gave up 8 bases and J gave up 7 bases, with 12 bases separating them. Looked up from germline, CDR1 is LNHDA and CDR2 is SQIVND (reference sequence). The length of the CDR3 is 12 residues. CDR3 sequence: CASRAKGQPQHF. In DNA form, the CDR3 reads TGTGCCAGTCGGGCGAAGGGCCAGCCCCAGCATTTT.

CDR3 amino acids: CASSYSSGGSYGYTF. CDR3 nucleotide sequence: TGTGCCAGCAGTTACTCGAGCGGGGGGAGTTATGGCTACACCTTC. The rearrangement uses TRBV6-5 and TRBJ1-2; perhaps TRBD1 as D (5 bases). V gave up 0 bases and J gave up 5 bases, with 13 bases separating them. This CDR3 contains 15 residues. Germline assignment: CDR1 MNHEY and CDR2 SVGAGI.

This sequence joins TRBV2 and TRBJ1-3, with D uncertain. The CDR3 is made up of 15 amino acids. Trimming took off 3 bases at V and 2 bases at J, with 11 bases between the two ends. CDR1 is SNHLY, CDR2 FYNNEI, per germline. Here the CDR3 DNA reads TGTGCCAGCAGTGAGTGGCAGTCAGCTGGAAACACCATATATTTT. Protein sequence: CASSEWQSAGNTIYF. The whole variable domain, filled in from reference TRBV2 and TRBJ1-3, reads EPEVTQTPSHQVTQMGQEVILRCVPISNHLYFYWYRQILGQKVEFLVSFYNNEISEKSEIFDDQFSVERPDGSNFTLKIRSTKLEDSAMYFCASSEWQSAGNTIYFGEGSWLTVV.

The chain employs TRBV19 and TRBJ2-2, with no clear D. Trimming removed 7 bases at V and 6 bases at J, with 15 bases between. There are 14 residues in the CDR3. Germline lookup yields CDR1 LNHDA and CDR2 SQIVND (reference sequence). CDR3 bases: TGTGCCAGTACGGCAGGTAGTCCCCCCGGGGAGCTGTTTTTT. It yields the protein CASTAGSPPGELFF.

V gene TRBV3-1 (or the pseudogene TRBV3-2) combines with J gene TRBJ1-1, with a weak D call TRBD1 (6 bases). This CDR3 is built from 17 residues. Per germline, CDR1 LGHDT and CDR2 YNNKEL (reference sequence). The ends were cut back, 4 bases at V and 1 base at J, with 19 bases in the middle. CDR3 sequence reads: CASSPVIAGARNTEAFF. The CDR3 coding sequence is TGTGCCAGCAGCCCCGTGATAGCAGGGGCTAGGAACACTGAAGCTTTCTTT.

The rearrangement links TRBV21-1 to TRBJ1-5; whether TRBD1, the table's D call, matches the DNA was not checked. TRBV21-1 is termed a pseudogene. This CDR3 has 18 residues. CDR3 sequence (DNA): TGTGCCAGCAGCATAATACAGGGGGCTGAAAATAGCAATCAGCCCCAGCATTTT. This translates into CASSIIQGAENSNQPQHF.

The genes are TRBV6-5 and TRBJ2-7; 7 nucleotides line up with TRBD1. Germline V CDR1 and CDR2: MNHEY, SVGAGI. Germline trimming cut 6 bases from V and 2 bases from J; bases unmatched to any gene: 10. The CDR3 length is 15 residues. The DNA of the CDR3 is TGTGCCAGCAGCGCCCCGACAGGGAAACCCTACGAGCAGTACTTC. Protein: CASSAPTGKPYEQYF.

The chain joins TRBV12-3 or TRBV12-4 to TRBJ1-2, with no clear D. V dropped 3 bases and J dropped 6 bases, with 8 bases sitting between them. The CDR3 is 12 residues long. The CDR3 sequence is CASSFRSNGYTF. CDR3 sequence (DNA): TGTGCCAGCAGTTTCCGTTCGAATGGCTACACCTTC.

Comment on this clone: Different DNA sequences within this sample yield the same CDR3. This chain uses TRBV7-8 with TRBJ1-3; D perhaps matches TRBD1 (5 bases). Looked up from germline, CDR1 is SGHVS and CDR2 is FQNEAQ. Trimming took off 5 bases at V and 0 bases at J, with 17 bases between the two ends. This CDR3 has 17 amino acids. CDR3 amino acids: CASSRRRDSSSGNTIYF. The CDR3 DNA sequence: TGTGCCAGCAGCCGGCGGCGGGACTCCAGCTCTGGAAACACCATATATTTT.

The V call is TRBV27, the J call TRBJ2-7; D is uncertain. This CDR3 contains 11 residues. V was trimmed by 6 bases and J by 0 bases, leaving 3 bases between them. From germline, CDR1 is MNHEY and CDR2 SMNVEV (reference sequence). The CDR3 DNA is TGTGCCAGCAGCTCCTCCTACGAGCAGTACTTC. Translated, it gives CASSSSYEQYF.

The rearrangement joins TRBV10-3 to TRBJ2-7; 10 bases fit TRBD1. CDR1 is ENHRY, CDR2 SYGVKD, per germline. With 3 bases clipped from V and 6 bases from J, the junction kept 8 bases outside the gene matches. The CDR3 is made up of 15 amino acids. For the CDR3, the DNA is TGTGCCATCAGTGATGTTGGGACAGGGGTGGTCGAGCAGTACTTC. This codes for CAISDVGTGVVEQYF.

V gene TRBV19 combines with J gene TRBJ1-5; perhaps TRBD1 as D (6 bases). This CDR3 region has 18 residues. Trimming took off 7 bases at V and 2 bases at J, with 24 bases between the two ends. Germline CDR1 reads LNHDA; CDR2 reads SQIVND (reference sequence). CDR3 DNA: TGTGCCAGTACCCCGATCGGAGGGGGTGAAAGAGGCAATCAGCCCCAGCATTTT. Amino acids: CASTPIGGGERGNQPQHF.

This clone was seen just once. The genes are TRBV30 and TRBJ1-2; no firm D call. Germline V gives CDR1 GTSNPN, CDR2 SVGIG (reference sequence). V lost 1 base and J 1 base, leaving 13 bases between the germline ends. This CDR3 spans 15 amino acids. For the CDR3, the DNA is TGTGCCTGGAGTGGGGCGGGGAAAATTAACTATGGCTACACCTTC. It specifies CAWSGAGKINYGYTF.

Here the CDR3 reads CASSIQAPGGYGYTF. CDR3 in DNA: TGTGCCAGTAGTATACAGGCTCCAGGGGGCTATGGCTACACCTTC. This chain uses TRBV19 with TRBJ1-2; TRBD1 matches at 7 bases. Germline loops: CDR1 LNHDA, CDR2 SQIVND (reference sequence). V shed 2 bases, J shed 4 bases, and the junction held 7 bases outside the gene matches. The CDR3 runs to 15 residues.

V gene TRBV11-2 combines with J gene TRBJ2-7; possible D gene TRBD2, 6 bases. With 5 bases removed from V and 3 bases from J, the gap between germline ends came to 17 bases. The V gene's germline CDR1 is SGHAT and CDR2 FQNNGV. The CDR3 totals 15 residues. CDR3 bases: TGTGCCAGCAGCCCCGGGACTCGGCACGGCTACGAGCAGTACTTC. Protein sequence: CASSPGTRHGYEQYF.

The chain couples TRBV2 to TRBJ1-2, with TRBD1 matching over 7 bases. Trimming at V came to 4 bases and at J to 6 bases, leaving 5 bases not matched to a gene. The CDR3 spans 13 residues. The germline V gene encodes CDR1 SNHLY and CDR2 FYNNEI. The CDR3 sequence is CASSVGQLDGYTF. The CDR3, as DNA: TGTGCCAGCAGTGTGGGACAGCTTGATGGCTACACCTTC.

The genes are TRBV7-8 and TRBJ1-2, with D perhaps matching TRBD1 (5 bases). The CDR3 length is 16 residues. Germline loops: CDR1 SGHVS, CDR2 FQNEAQ. With 1 base removed from V and 5 bases from J, the gap between germline ends came to 17 bases. The CDR3: CASSLGRRQGLYGYTF. In DNA, the CDR3 is TGTGCCAGCAGCTTAGGAAGGCGTCAGGGTCTTTATGGCTACACCTTC.

The chain carries TRBV14 and TRBJ1-6; possibly TRBD1 for D (6 bases). Germline V gene sequence: CDR1 SGHDN, CDR2 FVKESK. V shed 6 bases and J shed 7 bases, with 10 bases lying between them. This CDR3 has 13 residues. The CDR3 loop reads CASRGQGNSPLHF. The CDR3 DNA reads TGTGCCAGCAGGGGGCAGGGGAATTCACCCCTCCACTTT.

To note about this clone: No conserved phenylalanine or tryptophan ends this CDR3, so it is likely a read error. The chain has TRBV7-9 and TRBJ1-6; no firm D call. This CDR3 region has 13 residues. Germline-derived CDR1 and CDR2 are SEHNR and FQNEAQ (reference sequence). The V gene lost 1 base and the J gene lost 14 bases, with 12 bases spanning the gap. The CDR3 sequence is CASSLDLLSALHL. CDR3 nucleotide sequence: TGTGCCAGCAGCTTAGATCTTTTAAGCGCCCTCCACCTT.

The gene calls are TRBV11-2 and TRBJ2-2; possibly TRBD1 or TRBD2 for D (6 bases each). The germline V and J ends were trimmed by 2 bases and 3 bases, with 22 bases remaining between them. Germline-derived CDR1 and CDR2 are SGHAT and FQNNGV. This CDR3 spans 19 amino acids. The CDR3 here is CASSLTSSGGPRDTGELFF. CDR3 sequence (DNA): TGTGCCAGCAGCTTAACGTCTAGTGGGGGGCCCCGTGACACCGGGGAGCTGTTTTTT.

The V call is TRBV5-1, the J call TRBJ2-3; 10 nucleotides match TRBD1. V was clipped by 4 bases and J by 3 bases; unmatched bases: 8. CDR1 is SGHRS, CDR2 YFSETQ, per germline. The CDR3 contains 16 residues. DNA for the CDR3: TGCGCCAGCAGCCTAACCGGGACAGGGGTGACAGATACGCAGTATTTT. Translation: CASSLTGTGVTDTQYF.